This paragraph reports one T cell receptor beta chain. No antigen is known for it. The sample is drawn from a study of Tregs in tolerant kidney transplant recipients. Overall study context: A 3-day belatacept mixed lymphocyte reaction, sometimes plus 5-day graft donor restimulation, preceded CD4+CD25+CD127- sorting. Sorting used antibodies to exclude donor cells.

Method: immunoSEQ multiplex PCR; TCRdb's copy keeps in-frame clones and lacks some. The top ten clones hold approximately 0.41% of a sample with 35,000 to 50,000 clones, roughly 95% of them seen once. The CDR3 has 13 residues. V gave up 3 bases and J gave up 0 bases, with 6 bases separating them. In germline, CDR1 is LNHDA, CDR2 SQIVND (reference sequence). The clonotype was recovered from a human donor in good health. The material sequenced was Tregs from blood cultured with allogeneic cells. The gene calls are TRBV19 and TRBJ2-7; no clear D gene. CDR3 residues: CASSITASYEQYF. CDR3 coding DNA: TGTGCCAGTAGTATCACAGCCTCCTACGAGCAGTACTTC. Full variable domain (missing parts from reference TRBV19 and TRBJ2-7): DGGITQSPKYLFRKEGQNVTLSCEQNLNHDAMYWYRQDPGQGLRLIYYSQIVNDFQKGDIAEGYSVSREKKESFPLTVTSAQKNPTAFYLCASSITASYEQYFGPGTRLTVT.